What follows describes a single T cell receptor (beta chain). The CDR3 runs 14 residues. V shed 5 bases, J shed 5 bases, and the junction held 8 bases outside the gene matches. CDR1 MNHEY and CDR2 SVGAGI come from the germline V gene. The sample is drawn from a study of blood T cell repertoires in COVID-19. The overall study: There were acute and convalescent COVID-19 samples, and they came from the United States, Italy and Spain. T cells, B-cell-depleted T cells, or PBMCs supplied cDNA or gDNA.

Original analysis: Amplifying reference gene primers gave estimates of nucleated cell counts. Libraries were prepared by immunoSEQ multiplex PCR; TCRdb keeps only in-frame clonotypes and omits some of them. V and J calls and clone size come straight from that table; D and trimming were deduced from the DNA. The sample gives some 140,000 clones, approximately 84% of which show up once; around 13% is in the top ten. The receptor comes from a human donor in a cohort sampled during active COVID-19. Input material: peripheral blood. This rearrangement joins TRBV6-5 to TRBJ1-2; TRBD1 aligns across 7 bases. CDR3 protein: CASSPRQGKYGYTF. CDR3 coding DNA: TGTGCCAGCAGTCCGAGACAGGGCAAGTATGGCTACACCTTC.